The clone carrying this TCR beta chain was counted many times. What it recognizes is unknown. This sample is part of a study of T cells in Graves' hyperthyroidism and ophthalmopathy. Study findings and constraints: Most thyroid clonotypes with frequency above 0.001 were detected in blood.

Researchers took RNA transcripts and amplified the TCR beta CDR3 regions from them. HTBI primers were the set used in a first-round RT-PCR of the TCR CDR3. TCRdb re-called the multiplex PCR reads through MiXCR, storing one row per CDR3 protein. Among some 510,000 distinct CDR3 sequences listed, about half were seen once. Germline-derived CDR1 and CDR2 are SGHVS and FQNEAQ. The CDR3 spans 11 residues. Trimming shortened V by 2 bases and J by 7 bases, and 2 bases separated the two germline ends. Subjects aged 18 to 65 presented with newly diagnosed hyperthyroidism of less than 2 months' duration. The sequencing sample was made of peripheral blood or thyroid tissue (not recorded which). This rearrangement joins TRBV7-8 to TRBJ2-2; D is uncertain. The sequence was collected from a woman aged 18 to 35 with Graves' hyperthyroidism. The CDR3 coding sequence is TGTGCCAGCAGCTTACTCGGGGAGCTGTTTTTT. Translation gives CASSLLGELFF.